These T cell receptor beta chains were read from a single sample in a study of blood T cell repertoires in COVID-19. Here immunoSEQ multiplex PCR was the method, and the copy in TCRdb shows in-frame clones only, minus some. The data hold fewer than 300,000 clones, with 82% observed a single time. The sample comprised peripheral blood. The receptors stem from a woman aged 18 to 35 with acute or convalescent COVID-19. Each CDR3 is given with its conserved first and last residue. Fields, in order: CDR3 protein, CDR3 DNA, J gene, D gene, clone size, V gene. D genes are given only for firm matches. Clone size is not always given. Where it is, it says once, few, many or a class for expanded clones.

cdr3_aa: CASSLVLGGSGANVLTF
cdr3_nt: TGTGCCAGCAGCTTAGTTCTCGGGGGGTCAGGGGCCAACGTCCTGACTTTC
j_call: TRBJ2-6
d_call: TRBD2
clone_size: .
v_call: TRBV11-2

cdr3_aa: CASSLVSRPQGRADTQYF
cdr3_nt: TGTGCCAGCAGCTTAGTTAGCCGCCCGCAGGGAAGAGCAGATACGCAGTATTTT
j_call: TRBJ2-3
d_call: .
clone_size: .
v_call: TRBV7-2

cdr3_aa: CASSLVLTNEQFF
cdr3_nt: TGTGCCAGCTCCCTGGTTTTGACTAATGAGCAGTTCTTC
j_call: TRBJ2-1
d_call: .
clone_size: .
v_call: TRBV18

cdr3_aa: CASRRGSSYNEQFF
cdr3_nt: TGTGCCAGCAGGCGGGGTAGCTCCTACAATGAGCAGTTCTTC
j_call: TRBJ2-1
d_call: .
clone_size: .
v_call: TRBV2

cdr3_aa: CASSKIHSPYEQYF
cdr3_nt: TGTGCCAGCAGTAAAATTCATAGCCCCTACGAGCAGTACTTC
j_call: TRBJ2-7
d_call: .
clone_size: once
v_call: TRBV27

cdr3_aa: CASSFGGSRYEQYF
cdr3_nt: TGTGCCAGCAGCTTTGGGGGCAGCCGTTACGAGCAGTACTTC
j_call: TRBJ2-7
d_call: .
clone_size: .
v_call: TRBV7-9

cdr3_aa: CASSFGVNEQFF
cdr3_nt: TGTGCCAGCAGTTTCGGTGTCAATGAGCAGTTCTTC
j_call: TRBJ2-1
d_call: .
clone_size: .
v_call: TRBV12-3/TRBV12-4

cdr3_aa: CATSDPGTGGDSGELFF
cdr3_nt: TGTGCCACCAGTGATCCTGGGACAGGGGGGGATAGCGGGGAGCTGTTTTTT
j_call: TRBJ2-2
d_call: TRBD1
clone_size: .
v_call: TRBV24-1

cdr3_aa: CASEVSGETQYF
cdr3_nt: TGTGCCAGCGAGGTTAGCGGGGAGACCCAGTACTTC
j_call: TRBJ2-5
d_call: TRBD2
clone_size: .
v_call: TRBV5-5

cdr3_aa: CASSLGTSSYNEQFF
cdr3_nt: TGTGCCAGCAGCTTAGGAACTAGCTCCTACAATGAGCAGTTCTTC
j_call: TRBJ2-1
d_call: .
clone_size: few
v_call: TRBV7-3

cdr3_aa: CAWQTSGKVVIQYF
cdr3_nt: TGTGCCTGGCAGACTAGCGGGAAGGTTGTCATTCAGTACTTC
j_call: TRBJ2-4
d_call: TRBD2
clone_size: .
v_call: TRBV30

cdr3_aa: CASSPDGTLRVGEKLFF
cdr3_nt: TGTGCCAGTAGCCCGGACGGGACACTTCGGGTTGGTGAAAAACTGTTTTTT
j_call: TRBJ1-4
d_call: .
clone_size: .
v_call: TRBV19

cdr3_aa: CASSRHNSNQPQHF
cdr3_nt: TGTGCCAGCAGTCGACATAATAGCAATCAGCCCCAGCATTTT
j_call: TRBJ1-5
d_call: .
clone_size: .
v_call: TRBV28

cdr3_aa: CASSLQEEREQYF
cdr3_nt: TGTGCCAGCAGCCTTCAGGAGGAGCGGGAGCAGTACTTC
j_call: TRBJ2-7
d_call: .
clone_size: few
v_call: TRBV7-8

cdr3_aa: CASSVGVSRRDTQYF
cdr3_nt: TGTGCCAGCAGCGTGGGTGTTAGCCGGAGGGATACGCAGTATTTT
j_call: TRBJ2-3
d_call: .
clone_size: .
v_call: TRBV9

cdr3_aa: CASSMWTSGFPDTQYF
cdr3_nt: TGTGCCAGTAGTATGTGGACTAGCGGGTTCCCAGATACGCAGTATTTT
j_call: TRBJ2-3
d_call: TRBD2
clone_size: .
v_call: TRBV19

cdr3_aa: CSASILAGYNEQFF
cdr3_nt: TGCAGTGCTAGTATACTAGCGGGATACAATGAGCAGTTCTTC
j_call: TRBJ2-1
d_call: TRBD2
clone_size: .
v_call: TRBV20-1

cdr3_aa: CASRANTGYSNQPQHF
cdr3_nt: TGTGCCAGTAGGGCGAATACAGGGTATAGCAATCAGCCCCAGCATTTT
j_call: TRBJ1-5
d_call: .
clone_size: few
v_call: TRBV19

cdr3_aa: CASSLVPSGRGEQYF
cdr3_nt: TGTGCCAGCAGTTTAGTACCTAGCGGGAGGGGCGAGCAGTACTTC
j_call: TRBJ2-7
d_call: TRBD2
clone_size: .
v_call: TRBV27

cdr3_aa: CATRDNSYEQYF
cdr3_nt: TGTGCCACCAGGGACAACTCCTACGAGCAGTACTTC
j_call: TRBJ2-7
d_call: .
clone_size: .
v_call: TRBV19

cdr3_aa: CASSPETQHFSGNTIYF
cdr3_nt: TGTGCCAGCTCACCGGAGACCCAACACTTCTCTGGAAACACCATATATTTT
j_call: TRBJ1-3
d_call: .
clone_size: few
v_call: TRBV18

cdr3_aa: CASSLVRGRVDEQFF
cdr3_nt: TGTGCCAGCAGCTTAGTGAGGGGGCGGGTAGATGAGCAGTTCTTC
j_call: TRBJ2-1
d_call: TRBD1
clone_size: .
v_call: TRBV7-2

cdr3_aa: CAWSSGGTAQNEKLFF
cdr3_nt: TGTGCCTGGAGTAGCGGGGGGACAGCGCAGAATGAAAAACTGTTTTTT
j_call: TRBJ1-4
d_call: TRBD1
clone_size: .
v_call: TRBV30

cdr3_aa: CAWSVSVEAFF
cdr3_nt: TGTGCCTGGAGTGTTTCGGTTGAAGCTTTCTTT
j_call: TRBJ1-1
d_call: .
clone_size: .
v_call: TRBV30

cdr3_aa: CASTLAGASYNEQFF
cdr3_nt: TGTGCCAGCACCCTAGCGGGGGCCTCTTACAATGAGCAGTTCTTC
j_call: TRBJ2-1
d_call: TRBD2
clone_size: .
v_call: TRBV7-2

cdr3_aa: CATSDRLAGEGEQFF
cdr3_nt: TGTGCCACCAGTGATCGACTAGCGGGAGAAGGTGAGCAGTTCTTC
j_call: TRBJ2-1
d_call: TRBD2
clone_size: .
v_call: TRBV24-1

cdr3_aa: CASSLTGGNEQYF
cdr3_nt: TGTGCCAGCAGTCTGACAGGGGGAAACGAGCAGTACTTC
j_call: TRBJ2-7
d_call: TRBD1
clone_size: .
v_call: TRBV27

cdr3_aa: CASNAGGITETQYF
cdr3_nt: TGTGCCAGCAATGCGGGAGGGATTACCGAGACCCAGTACTTC
j_call: TRBJ2-5
d_call: TRBD2
clone_size: .
v_call: TRBV27

cdr3_aa: CASSSLAGEFF
cdr3_nt: TGTGCCAGCAGTTCACTAGCTGGGGAGTTCTTC
j_call: TRBJ2-1
d_call: .
clone_size: .
v_call: TRBV27

cdr3_aa: CASSPVGGDYGYTF
cdr3_nt: TGTGCCAGCAGCCCGGTCGGGGGGGACTATGGCTACACCTTC
j_call: TRBJ1-2
d_call: .
clone_size: .
v_call: TRBV4-2

cdr3_aa: CAIGLAANYEQYF
cdr3_nt: TGTGCCATCGGACTAGCGGCCAACTACGAGCAGTACTTC
j_call: TRBJ2-7
d_call: TRBD2
clone_size: .
v_call: TRBV10-3

cdr3_aa: CASSPQTSGQETQYF
cdr3_nt: TGTGCCAGCAGCCCTCAGACTAGCGGGCAAGAGACCCAGTACTTC
j_call: TRBJ2-5
d_call: TRBD2
clone_size: once
v_call: TRBV9

cdr3_aa: CASSLMAGGGKETQYF
cdr3_nt: TGTGCCAGCAGCTTGATGGCGGGAGGGGGTAAAGAGACCCAGTACTTC
j_call: TRBJ2-5
d_call: TRBD2
clone_size: .
v_call: TRBV5-4

cdr3_aa: CASRRGSMATNLSYTF
cdr3_nt: TGTGCCAGTCGGAGGGGTTCTATGGCTACAAATCTCAGCTACACCTTC
j_call: TRBJ1-2
d_call: .
clone_size: .
v_call: TRBV27

cdr3_aa: CASRGPGYEQYF
cdr3_nt: TGTGCCAGCAGGGGGCCCGGTTACGAGCAGTACTTC
j_call: TRBJ2-7
d_call: .
clone_size: .
v_call: TRBV2

cdr3_aa: CASSFSGTGGYEQYF
cdr3_nt: TGTGCCAGTAGTTTTTCCGGGACAGGGGGCTACGAGCAGTACTTC
j_call: TRBJ2-7
d_call: TRBD1
clone_size: .
v_call: TRBV19

cdr3_aa: CASSLRAGGPETQYF
cdr3_nt: TGTGCCAGCAGCTTACGAGCGGGAGGGCCGGAGACCCAGTACTTC
j_call: TRBJ2-5
d_call: TRBD2
clone_size: many
v_call: TRBV7-2

cdr3_aa: CASTPRLADKEVGDTQYF
cdr3_nt: TGTGCCAGCACCCCAAGACTAGCGGATAAGGAGGTGGGAGATACGCAGTATTTT
j_call: TRBJ2-3
d_call: TRBD2
clone_size: .
v_call: TRBV28

cdr3_aa: CASSYSGRVYGYTF
cdr3_nt: TGTGCCAGCAGTTACTCTGGTCGGGTCTATGGCTACACCTTC
j_call: TRBJ1-2
d_call: .
clone_size: .
v_call: TRBV6-2/TRBV6-3

cdr3_aa: CASGGDRSTDTQYF
cdr3_nt: TGTGCTAGTGGTGGGGACAGGAGCACAGATACGCAGTATTTT
j_call: TRBJ2-3
d_call: TRBD1
clone_size: .
v_call: TRBV12-5